This T cell receptor (beta chain) was sequenced in a study of neoadjuvant anti-PD-1 for oral cavity cancer. This CDR3 is built from 13 residues. Trimming removed 4 bases from V and 1 base from J, with 5 bases in between. The V gene's germline CDR1 is KGHSH and CDR2 LQKENI. The assay was immunoSEQ multiplex PCR, and TCRdb's table has in-frame clones only and misses some. Of 6,500 to 8,500 clones in the sample, about 60% are singletons; the top ten hold around 5.9%. For this clone: The antigen is undetermined.

Findings and limits, study-wide: Higher pretreatment blood Treg/Th17 ratios correlated with higher pretreatment blood and lower post-treatment tumor TCRbeta clonality. Post-treatment tumors with larger preexisting clones showed more shrinkage.

These oral cavity squamous cell carcinomas were HPV-negative and locally advanced. The sample was tumor tissue, taken before nivolumab (anti-PD-1) treatment. This TCR was sampled from a person aged 40-85 years with oral cavity squamous cell carcinoma. The chain has TRBV18 and TRBJ1-3; D is undetermined. CDR3 sequence: CASSLGSGNTIYF. In nucleotides, the CDR3 is TGTGCCAGCTCACTGGGGTCTGGAAACACCATATATTTT.